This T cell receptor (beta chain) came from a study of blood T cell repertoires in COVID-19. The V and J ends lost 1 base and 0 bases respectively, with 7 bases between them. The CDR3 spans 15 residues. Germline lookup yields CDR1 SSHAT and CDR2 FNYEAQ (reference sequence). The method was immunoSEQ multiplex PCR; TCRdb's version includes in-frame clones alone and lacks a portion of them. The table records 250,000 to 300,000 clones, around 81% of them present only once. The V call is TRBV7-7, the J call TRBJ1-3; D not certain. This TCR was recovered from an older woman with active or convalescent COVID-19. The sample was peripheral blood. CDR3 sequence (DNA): TGTGCCAGCAGCTTAGGTGTAGACTCTGGAAACACCATATATTTT. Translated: CASSLGVDSGNTIYF. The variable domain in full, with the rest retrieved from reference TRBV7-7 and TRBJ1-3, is GAGVSQSPRYKVTKRGQDVTLRCDPISSHATLYWYQQALGQGPEFLTYFNYEAQPDKSGLPSDRFSAERPEGSISTLTIQRTEQRDSAMYRCASSLGVDSGNTIYFGEGSWLTVV.